These 21 T cell receptor beta chains were all obtained from the same sample, sequenced in a study of OX40 agonist ivuxolimab in advanced cancers. The protocol was immunoSEQ multiplex PCR, while the TCRdb copy is restricted to in-frame clones and leaves out a portion. The table lists some 97,000 clones, 75% to 95% of them singletons. The material was CD4+ or CD8+ T cells sorted from blood, obtained in a trial of the OX40 agonist ivuxolimab. The receptors come from an adult with an advanced solid tumor such as melanoma, head and neck, liver or kidney cancer.

CDR3: CASSSGGQANTGELFF. CDR3 DNA sequence: TGTGCCAGCAGCTCTGGGGGACAGGCAAACACCGGGGAGCTGTTTTTT. J is TRBJ2-2 and V is TRBV7-3, with 8 bases fitting TRBD1. CDR3 length equals 16 residues. The V gene's germline CDR1 is SGHTA and CDR2 FQGTGA. The J segment lost 2 bases and the V segment lost 4 bases, leaving 6 bases of the junction unmatched. Full variable domain (outside the CDR3, taken from reference TRBV7-3 and TRBJ2-2): GAGVSQTPSNKVTEKGKYVELRCDPISGHTALYWYRQSLGQGPEFLIYFQGTGAADDSGLPNDRFFAVRPEGSVSTLKIQRTERGDSAVYLCASSSGGQANTGELFFGEGSRLTVL.

This chain links TRBV5-1 with TRBJ2-2; D unclear. This CDR3 is built from 15 residues. CDR1 is SGHRS, CDR2 YFSETQ, per germline. V lost 0 bases and J lost 5, with 11 bases in between. This chain's CDR3 is CASSLAAEETGELFF. For the CDR3, the DNA is TGCGCCAGCAGCTTGGCGGCCGAGGAGACCGGGGAGCTGTTTTTT.

This rearrangement joins TRBV18 to TRBJ1-3; perhaps TRBD1 as D (5 bases). CDR1 is KGHSH, CDR2 LQKENI, per germline. The CDR3 is 15 amino acids. Trimming took 2 bases from V and 6 from J, leaving 14 bases between them. The CDR3 sequence: CASSPSNGAENTIYF. The CDR3 region has the DNA TGTGCCAGCTCACCAAGCAATGGGGCGGAAAACACCATATATTTT.

V gene TRBV21-1 combines with J gene TRBJ2-2; TRBD1, as called in the table, went unchecked against the DNA. TRBV21-1 is a recognized pseudogene. This CDR3 has 17 amino acids. The CDR3 is CASSKAEQGRCTGELFF. DNA for the CDR3: TGTGCCAGCAGCAAAGCGGAACAGGGTAGATGCACCGGGGAGCTGTTTTTT.

The rearrangement joins TRBV6-4 to TRBJ1-1, with D perhaps TRBD1 (6 bases). The CDR3 has 13 residues. Germline assignment: CDR1 MRHNA and CDR2 SNTAGT. V gave up 5 bases and J gave up 1 base, with 8 bases separating them. The CDR3 here is CASSQQGNTEAFF. CDR3 DNA sequence: TGTGCCAGCAGTCAACAGGGGAACACTGAAGCTTTCTTT.

The chain carries TRBV6-5 and TRBJ2-3; TRBD2 is a possible D gene (6 bases). The V gene's germline CDR1 is MNHEY and CDR2 SVGAGI. V was shortened by 6 bases and J by 6 bases, with 16 bases between the two germline ends. This CDR3 has 14 residues. The CDR3 region is CASSLGGDSDTQYF. The CDR3 bases are TGTGCCAGCAGCTTAGGTGGGGACTCGGATACGCAGTATTTT.

The genes are TRBV7-9 and TRBJ1-1; possibly TRBD1 for D (6 bases). This CDR3 spans 13 amino acids. The V and J ends lost 6 bases and 0 bases respectively, with 8 bases between them. In germline, CDR1 is SEHNR, CDR2 FQNEAQ (reference sequence). The CDR3 DNA sequence: TGTGCCAGCAGACGACAGGTGAACACTGAAGCTTTCTTT. Protein product: CASRRQVNTEAFF.

The chain recombines TRBV19 with TRBJ2-7; 9 bases match TRBD2. V was pared by 4 bases and J by 7 bases, with 11 bases of the junction left unmatched. Germline V gives CDR1 LNHDA, CDR2 SQIVND (reference sequence). The CDR3 has 15 amino acids. Here the CDR3 DNA reads TGTGCCAGTAGTACGGTGGCGGGAGGGCCGGGTGAGCAGTACTTC. It is translated as CASSTVAGGPGEQYF.

The chain is built from TRBV7-3 and TRBJ2-3, with TRBD2 as a possible D gene (6 bases). Trimming removed 5 bases from V and 9 bases from J, with 12 bases in between. The CDR3 totals 12 residues. Germline loops: CDR1 SGHTA, CDR2 FQGTGA. The CDR3 reads CASSQTSGTQYF. The DNA of the CDR3 is TGTGCCAGCAGCCAGACTAGTGGCACGCAGTATTTT.

The table lists this clone with a few counts. The V call is TRBV30, the J call TRBJ2-6, with TRBD2 identical over 7 bases. CDR3 length: 17 amino acids. In germline, CDR1 is GTSNPN, CDR2 SVGIG (reference sequence). Trimming took 0 bases from V and 2 from J; bases not matched to a gene: 7. The CDR3 DNA sequence: TGTGCCTGGAGTGTCGGCGGGAGTACTCCTGGGGCCAACGTCCTGACTTTC. It yields the protein CAWSVGGSTPGANVLTF.

The gene calls are TRBV5-1 and TRBJ2-5; D is perhaps TRBD2 (6 bases). The J call is doubtful: the DNA matches TRBJ2-7 better. Germline V gene data show CDR1 as SGHRS and CDR2 as YFSETQ. CDR3 length: 15 residues. The CDR3 region is CASSFGPGETYEQYF. DNA for the CDR3: TGCGCCAGCAGCTTTGGTCCGGGAGAGACCTACGAGCAGTACTTC.

This chain connects TRBV6-6 to TRBJ2-1; 11 nucleotides agree with TRBD2. This CDR3 has 16 residues. The V segment lost 5 bases and the J segment 6 bases; nucleotides outside the gene matches: 9. CDR1 is MNHNY, CDR2 SVGAGI, per germline (reference sequence). This CDR3 is CASSKQLAGALNEQFF. CDR3 coding DNA: TGTGCCAGCAGTAAACAACTAGCGGGAGCGCTCAATGAGCAGTTCTTC.

The chain couples TRBV6-5 to TRBJ1-1, with a possible D match to TRBD1 (5 bases). This CDR3 is built from 14 residues. With 10 bases removed from V and 4 bases from J, the gap between germline ends came to 19 bases. Germline CDR1 reads MNHEY; CDR2 reads SVGAGI. CDR3 sequence (DNA): TGTGCCACCTCGATCCGGATGGGGGGCACTGAAGCTTTCTTT. As protein: CATSIRMGGTEAFF.

The DNA of the CDR3 is TGTGCCAGCAGTTCCGGACAGGTCCTAGCGGGAGGCTACACCTTC. It yields the protein CASSSGQVLAGGYTF. The chain recombines TRBV28 with TRBJ1-2; 7 nucleotides agree with TRBD1. CDR3 length: 15 residues. V was clipped by 4 bases and J by 8 bases; unmatched bases: 13. CDR1 MDHEN and CDR2 SYDVKM come from the germline V gene.

This clone was observed a single time. The CDR3 bases are TGTGCCACCAGCGGCCGGACAGGGGGGAATCAGCCCCAGCATTTT. Protein: CATSGRTGGNQPQHF. The V call is TRBV15, the J call TRBJ1-5, with TRBD1 matching 10 bases. Germline CDR1 is LNHNV and CDR2 is YYDKDF (reference sequence). The length of the CDR3 is 15 residues. J lost 4 bases, V lost 5 bases, and 5 bases had no gene match.

V and J are TRBV5-4 and TRBJ1-5; D might be TRBD1 (6 bases). The CDR3 loop spans 15 amino acids. Trimming stripped 0 bases from V and 6 bases from J, with 13 bases between. Germline V gene data show CDR1 as SGHNT and CDR2 as YYREEE (reference sequence). CDR3 protein: CASSLGGQRSQPQHF. The DNA of the CDR3 is TGTGCCAGCAGCTTGGGGGGGCAGCGGTCTCAGCCCCAGCATTTT.

This clone was seen only a few times. The V call is TRBV4-2, the J call TRBJ1-2; 7 nucleotides match TRBD1. The CDR3 has 13 residues. The ends lost 6 bases at V and 7 bases at J; junction bases unmatched: 8. CDR1 and CDR2 (germline): LGHNA, YNFKEQ. CDR3 bases: TGTGCCAGCAGGGGAACAGGGGATCTTGGCTACACCTTC. Protein sequence: CASRGTGDLGYTF.

The V call is TRBV9, the J call TRBJ1-6; perhaps TRBD1 as D (5 bases). Trimming took off 4 bases at V and 6 bases at J, with 11 bases between the two ends. CDR3 size: 14 residues. The germline CDR1 and CDR2 sequences are SGDLS and YYNGEE. DNA for the CDR3: TGTGCCAGCAGCCCCCAGGGCAGTAATTCACCCCTCCACTTT. Amino acid sequence: CASSPQGSNSPLHF.

V usage is TRBV5-3 and J usage is TRBJ1-5; TRBD1 matches at 8 bases. TRBV5-3 is classed as an ORF, of uncertain function. The V gene end was trimmed by 1 base and the J gene end by 9 bases; junction bases not matched to a gene: 15. The CDR3 has 17 residues. The CDR3 protein is CARSLRETDRALPPQHF. For the CDR3, the DNA is TGTGCCAGAAGCTTGAGGGAGACGGACAGGGCCCTTCCGCCCCAGCATTTT.

The chain joins TRBV6-5 to TRBJ2-1; weak D call: TRBD2 (5 bases). The CDR3 has 13 residues. The V and J ends lost 7 bases and 9 bases respectively, with 16 bases between them. CDR1 MNHEY and CDR2 SVGAGI come from the germline V gene. This chain's CDR3 is CASTLRARGEQFF. The CDR3 DNA sequence: TGTGCCAGCACCCTTCGCGCTCGGGGTGAGCAGTTCTTC.

The rearrangement uses TRBV7-2 and TRBJ2-7, with 15 bases that match TRBD2. The CDR3 spans 16 residues. The germline V gene encodes CDR1 SGHTA and CDR2 FQGNSA. V lost 2 bases to trimming and J lost 5 bases; unmatched junction nucleotides: 4. The CDR3 protein is CASSLWGLAGGHEQYF. CDR3 nucleotide sequence: TGTGCCAGCAGCTTATGGGGACTAGCGGGAGGTCACGAGCAGTACTTC.